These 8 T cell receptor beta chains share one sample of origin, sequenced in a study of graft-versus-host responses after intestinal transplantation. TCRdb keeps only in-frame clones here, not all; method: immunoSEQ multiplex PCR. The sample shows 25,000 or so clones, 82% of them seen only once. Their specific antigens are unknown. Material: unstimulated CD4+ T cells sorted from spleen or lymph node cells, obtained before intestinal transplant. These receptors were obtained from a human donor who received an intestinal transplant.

The CDR3 coding sequence is TGCGCCAGCAAGGGTACCGGGGGCGGTTTTTCACCCCTCCACTTT. It codes for CASKGTGGGFSPLHF. The chain employs TRBV10-2 and TRBJ1-6; tentative D call: TRBD1 (6 bases). Deletions cut 7 bases from V and 9 bases from J, with 19 bases between. Germline CDR1 reads WSHSY; CDR2 reads SAAADI. The CDR3 runs 15 residues.

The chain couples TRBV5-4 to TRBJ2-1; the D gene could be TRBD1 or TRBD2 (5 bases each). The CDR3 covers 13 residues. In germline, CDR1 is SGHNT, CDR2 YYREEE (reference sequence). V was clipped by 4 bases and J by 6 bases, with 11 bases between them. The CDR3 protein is CASSRDPLNEQFF. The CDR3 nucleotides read TGTGCCAGCAGCCGGGACCCCCTCAATGAGCAGTTCTTC.

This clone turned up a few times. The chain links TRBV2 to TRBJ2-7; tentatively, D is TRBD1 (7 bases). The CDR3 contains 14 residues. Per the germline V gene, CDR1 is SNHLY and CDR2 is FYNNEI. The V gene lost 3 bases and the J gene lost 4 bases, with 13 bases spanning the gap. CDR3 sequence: CASSELQGRYEQYF. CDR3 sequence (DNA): TGTGCCAGCAGTGAGCTACAGGGGAGGTACGAGCAGTACTTC.

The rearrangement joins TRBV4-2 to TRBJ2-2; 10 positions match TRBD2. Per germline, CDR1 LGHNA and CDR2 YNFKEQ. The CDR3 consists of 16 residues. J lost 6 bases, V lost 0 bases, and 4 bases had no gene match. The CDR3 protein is CASSQDLAGEAGELFF. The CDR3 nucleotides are TGTGCCAGCAGCCAAGATCTAGCGGGAGAGGCCGGGGAGCTGTTTTTT.

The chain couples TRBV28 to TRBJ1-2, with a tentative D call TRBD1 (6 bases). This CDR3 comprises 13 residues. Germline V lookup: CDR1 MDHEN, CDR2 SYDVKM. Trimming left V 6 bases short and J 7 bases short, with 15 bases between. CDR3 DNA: TGTGCCAGCAGCTCCGGGGGCGCCTCTGGCTACACCTTC. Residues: CASSSGGASGYTF.

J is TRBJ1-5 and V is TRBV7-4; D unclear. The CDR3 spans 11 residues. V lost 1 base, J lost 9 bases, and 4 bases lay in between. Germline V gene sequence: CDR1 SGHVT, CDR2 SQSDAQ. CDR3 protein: CASSLGGPQHF. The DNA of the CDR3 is TGTGCCAGCAGCTTAGGAGGGCCCCAGCATTTT. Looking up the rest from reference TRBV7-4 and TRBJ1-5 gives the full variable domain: GAGVSQSPRYKVAKRGRDVALRCDSISGHVTLYWYRQTLGQGSEVLTYSQSDAQRDKSGRPSGRFSAERPERSVSTLKIQRTEQGDSAVYLCASSLGGPQHFGDGTRLSIL.

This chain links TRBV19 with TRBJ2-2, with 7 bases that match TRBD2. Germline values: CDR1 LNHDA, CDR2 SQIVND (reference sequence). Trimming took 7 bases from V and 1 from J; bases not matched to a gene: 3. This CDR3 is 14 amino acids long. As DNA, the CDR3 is TGTGCCAGTATGAAGCGGGAGAACACCGGGGAGCTGTTTTTT. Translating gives CASMKRENTGELFF.

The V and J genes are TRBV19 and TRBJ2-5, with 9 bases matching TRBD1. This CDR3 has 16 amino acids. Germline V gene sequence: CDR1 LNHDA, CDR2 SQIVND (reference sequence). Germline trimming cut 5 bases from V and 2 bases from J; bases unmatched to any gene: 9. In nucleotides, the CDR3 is TGTGCCAGTAGTGCCGGGACAGGGTGGGGACAAGAGACCCAGTACTTC. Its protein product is CASSAGTGWGQETQYF.